A selection of T cell receptor beta chains follows, all from one sample in a study of cytomegalovirus exposure and HLA in healthy donors. The data were produced by immunoSEQ multiplex PCR, yet TCRdb's version contains in-frame clones alone and is incomplete. The table records 150,000 to 200,000 clones, roughly 76% of them present only once. What was sequenced was PBMCs. The receptors were gathered from a woman aged 18-29 years in good health and CMV-seropositive. CDR3s include the opening cysteine and the closing phenylalanine or tryptophan. A D gene is named only where the DNA matches it firmly. Clone size is stated in some rows and not others, as once, few, many or a class when expanded.

clone_size: NA
cdr3_length: 14
v_call: TRBV10-3
j_call: TRBJ1-1
d_call: TRBD1
cdr3_nt: TGTGCCATCCCAGCTCAGGGGGCGGACACTGAAGCTTTCTTT
cdr3_aa: CAIPAQGADTEAFF

clone_size: NA
cdr3_length: 13
v_call: TRBV6-5
j_call: TRBJ2-7
d_call: NA
cdr3_nt: TGTGCCAGCAGTTACGCAGGGGGGTACGAGCAGTACTTC
cdr3_aa: CASSYAGGYEQYF

clone_size: NA
cdr3_length: 15
v_call: TRBV18
j_call: TRBJ2-3
d_call: NA
cdr3_nt: TGTGCCAGCTCACCGTCGGGGGAACACACAGATACGCAGTATTTT
cdr3_aa: CASSPSGEHTDTQYF

clone_size: NA
cdr3_length: 15
v_call: TRBV5-1
j_call: TRBJ2-1
d_call: TRBD2
cdr3_nt: TGCGCAACCAACGTCGGTAGCGGGGGGTGGGATGAGCAGTTCTTC
cdr3_aa: CATNVGSGGWDEQFF

clone_size: few
cdr3_length: 14
v_call: TRBV5-5
j_call: TRBJ2-3
d_call: TRBD2
cdr3_nt: TGTGCCAGCAGCCCACTCGACGGGGGGAATACGCAGTATTTT
cdr3_aa: CASSPLDGGNTQYF

clone_size: NA
cdr3_length: 14
v_call: TRBV6-1
j_call: TRBJ2-7
d_call: TRBD2
cdr3_nt: TGTGCCAGCAGTTTGGGGGGGAGGATCTACGAGCAGTACTTC
cdr3_aa: CASSLGGRIYEQYF

clone_size: NA
cdr3_length: 14
v_call: TRBV18
j_call: TRBJ2-1
d_call: NA
cdr3_nt: TGTGCCAGCTCGCTTCAGACACCGGTGGATGAGCAGTTCTTC
cdr3_aa: CASSLQTPVDEQFF

clone_size: NA
cdr3_length: 14
v_call: TRBV2
j_call: TRBJ1-5
d_call: TRBD1
cdr3_nt: TGTGCCAGCAGTAAGGGACAGAGCTCTCAGCCCCAGCATTTT
cdr3_aa: CASSKGQSSQPQHF

clone_size: NA
cdr3_length: 14
v_call: TRBV11-2
j_call: TRBJ1-1
d_call: NA
cdr3_nt: TGTGCCAGCAGCACAACAGGGACGAACACTGAAGCTTTCTTT
cdr3_aa: CASSTTGTNTEAFF

clone_size: NA
cdr3_length: 12
v_call: TRBV2
j_call: TRBJ1-1
d_call: NA
cdr3_nt: TGTGCCAGCAGTTTTGGACAGAATGAAGCTTTCTTT
cdr3_aa: CASSFGQNEAFF

clone_size: NA
cdr3_length: 11
v_call: TRBV6-6
j_call: TRBJ1-5
d_call: NA
cdr3_nt: TGTGCCAGCAAGGGGGGGCAGCCCCAGCATTTT
cdr3_aa: CASKGGQPQHF

clone_size: NA
cdr3_length: 17
v_call: TRBV5-1
j_call: TRBJ2-3
d_call: NA
cdr3_nt: TGCGCCAGCAGCTCTCCCCAGCGGGGACAATCGGTAGATACGCAGTATTTT
cdr3_aa: CASSSPQRGQSVDTQYF

clone_size: few
cdr3_length: 15
v_call: TRBV4-2
j_call: TRBJ1-2
d_call: NA
cdr3_nt: TGTGCCAGCAGCCAAGAGGTCAGGGCCCCCTATGGCTACACCTTC
cdr3_aa: CASSQEVRAPYGYTF

clone_size: NA
cdr3_length: 16
v_call: TRBV19
j_call: TRBJ1-1
d_call: NA
cdr3_nt: TGTGCCAGTAGTATCCGAGCCGCCCACAGGGCCACTGAAGCTTTCTTT
cdr3_aa: CASSIRAAHRATEAFF

clone_size: NA
cdr3_length: 19
v_call: TRBV27
j_call: TRBJ2-3
d_call: TRBD2
cdr3_nt: TGTGCCAGCAGTCTCCTCGGACTAGCGGGGGGGGAGAGCACAGATACGCAGTATTTT
cdr3_aa: CASSLLGLAGGESTDTQYF

clone_size: NA
cdr3_length: 13
v_call: TRBV9
j_call: TRBJ1-5
d_call: NA
cdr3_nt: TGTGCCAGCAGCGTAGCTAGCGGGGCCCCCCAGCATTTT
cdr3_aa: CASSVASGAPQHF

clone_size: NA
cdr3_length: 13
v_call: TRBV13
j_call: TRBJ1-3
d_call: NA
cdr3_nt: TGTGCCAGCAGCTCAGGGGTGGCAAACACCATATATTTT
cdr3_aa: CASSSGVANTIYF

clone_size: NA
cdr3_length: 14
v_call: TRBV25-1
j_call: TRBJ1-5
d_call: TRBD1
cdr3_nt: TGTGCCAGCGGGGACAGGGGGGTCAATCAGCCCCAGCATTTT
cdr3_aa: CASGDRGVNQPQHF

clone_size: NA
cdr3_length: 16
v_call: TRBV19
j_call: TRBJ2-6
d_call: NA
cdr3_nt: TGTGCCAGTAGTACGTACAGGGAAGCTGGGGCCAACGTCCTGACTTTC
cdr3_aa: CASSTYREAGANVLTF

clone_size: NA
cdr3_length: 16
v_call: TRBV12-5
j_call: TRBJ2-3
d_call: TRBD2
cdr3_nt: TGTGCTAGTGGTTTGGTAGCGGGGGCCGGTGCAGATACGCAGTATTTT
cdr3_aa: CASGLVAGAGADTQYF

clone_size: NA
cdr3_length: 18
v_call: TRBV2
j_call: TRBJ2-3
d_call: TRBD2
cdr3_nt: TGTGCCAGCAGGTATTTAGGACTAGCGGGGGACAGCACAGATACGCAGTATTTT
cdr3_aa: CASRYLGLAGDSTDTQYF

clone_size: NA
cdr3_length: 16
v_call: TRBV7-8
j_call: TRBJ2-7
d_call: NA
cdr3_nt: TGTGCCAGCAACCTGCACAGGGAAAGGCCCTCCTACGAGCGGTACTTC
cdr3_aa: CASNLHRERPSYERYF

clone_size: few
cdr3_length: 11
v_call: TRBV10-1
j_call: TRBJ1-2
d_call: NA
cdr3_nt: TGCGCCAGCAGTGCCGGCTATGGCTACACCTTC
cdr3_aa: CASSAGYGYTF

clone_size: NA
cdr3_length: 19
v_call: TRBV11-2
j_call: TRBJ1-1
d_call: TRBD1
cdr3_nt: TGTGCCAGCAGCTTAGATCTCAGCAGGGGGGTTGGTTGGGACACTGAAGCTTTCTTT
cdr3_aa: CASSLDLSRGVGWDTEAFF

clone_size: NA
cdr3_length: 15
v_call: TRBV10-3
j_call: TRBJ1-1
d_call: NA
cdr3_nt: TGTGCCATCAGTGAGTCTGGGGGAGCGGGCACTGAAGCTTTCTTT
cdr3_aa: CAISESGGAGTEAFF

clone_size: NA
cdr3_length: 15
v_call: TRBV19
j_call: TRBJ1-2
d_call: TRBD1
cdr3_nt: TGTGCCAGTACCCTCACAGGGGGCAGAAACTATGGCTACACCTTC
cdr3_aa: CASTLTGGRNYGYTF

clone_size: NA
cdr3_length: 17
v_call: TRBV4-1
j_call: TRBJ2-3
d_call: NA
cdr3_nt: TGCGCCAGCAGCCCAAAAGATTTGTCAGGGAAGGTAGATACGCAGTATTTT
cdr3_aa: CASSPKDLSGKVDTQYF

clone_size: NA
cdr3_length: 16
v_call: TRBV4-2
j_call: TRBJ2-3
d_call: TRBD2
cdr3_nt: TGTGCCAGCAGCCAGCAACTAGCGGGGGACACAGATACGCAGTATTTT
cdr3_aa: CASSQQLAGDTDTQYF

clone_size: NA
cdr3_length: 11
v_call: TRBV7-9
j_call: TRBJ2-1
d_call: NA
cdr3_nt: TGTGCCAGCAGCTTTACCGGTGAGCAGTTCTTC
cdr3_aa: CASSFTGEQFF

clone_size: NA
cdr3_length: 15
v_call: TRBV5-8
j_call: TRBJ2-1
d_call: NA
cdr3_nt: TGTGCCAGCAGCTTGGAGGGAGGAACCCCCAATGAGCAGTTCTTC
cdr3_aa: CASSLEGGTPNEQFF

clone_size: NA
cdr3_length: 12
v_call: TRBV6-5
j_call: TRBJ1-5
d_call: NA
cdr3_nt: TGTGCCAGCAGGGCAGGGGATCAGCCCCAGCATTTT
cdr3_aa: CASRAGDQPQHF

clone_size: NA
cdr3_length: 12
v_call: TRBV11-3
j_call: TRBJ2-7
d_call: NA
cdr3_nt: TGTGCCAGCAGCATAACAGGGTACGAGCAGTACTTC
cdr3_aa: CASSITGYEQYF

clone_size: NA
cdr3_length: 14
v_call: TRBV19
j_call: TRBJ1-1
d_call: TRBD1
cdr3_nt: TGTGCCAGTAGTATAAGACAGGGGGACACTGAAGCTTTCTTT
cdr3_aa: CASSIRQGDTEAFF

clone_size: NA
cdr3_length: 14
v_call: TRBV7-2
j_call: TRBJ1-1
d_call: NA
cdr3_nt: TGTGCCAGCAGCGCGCAAGGGGGTAGTACTGAAGCTTTCTTT
cdr3_aa: CASSAQGGSTEAFF

clone_size: NA
cdr3_length: 14
v_call: TRBV11-2
j_call: TRBJ1-5
d_call: NA
cdr3_nt: TGTGCCAGCAGCCTATCAGGGGCTGATCAGCCCCAGCATTTT
cdr3_aa: CASSLSGADQPQHF

clone_size: NA
cdr3_length: 14
v_call: TRBV2
j_call: TRBJ2-4
d_call: NA
cdr3_nt: TGTGCCAGCGGACAGCCACTAGCCAAAAACATTCAGTACTTC
cdr3_aa: CASGQPLAKNIQYF

clone_size: NA
cdr3_length: 13
v_call: TRBV7-9
j_call: TRBJ2-7
d_call: TRBD1
cdr3_nt: TGTGCCAGCAGCTTGGGGACAGGGAGCGAGCAGTACTTC
cdr3_aa: CASSLGTGSEQYF

clone_size: NA
cdr3_length: 13
v_call: TRBV28
j_call: TRBJ1-1
d_call: NA
cdr3_nt: TGTGCCAGCAGTGTACCGAGCGGCACTGAAGCTTTCTTT
cdr3_aa: CASSVPSGTEAFF

clone_size: few
cdr3_length: 16
v_call: TRBV27
j_call: TRBJ1-6
d_call: NA
cdr3_nt: TGTGCCAGCAGTACGTTGAGTAGCTCCTATAATTCACCCCTCCACTTT
cdr3_aa: CASSTLSSSYNSPLHF

clone_size: NA
cdr3_length: 17
v_call: TRBV21-1
j_call: TRBJ1-4
d_call: NA
cdr3_nt: TGTGCCAGCAGCAAGGCGGTGAGGGAATATCCCCACGAAAAACTGTTTTTT
cdr3_aa: CASSKAVREYPHEKLFF

clone_size: NA
cdr3_length: 15
v_call: TRBV29-1
j_call: TRBJ2-2
d_call: TRBD1
cdr3_nt: TGCAGCGTGGAGACAGGGGGAGCGAACACCGGGGAGCTGTTTTTT
cdr3_aa: CSVETGGANTGELFF